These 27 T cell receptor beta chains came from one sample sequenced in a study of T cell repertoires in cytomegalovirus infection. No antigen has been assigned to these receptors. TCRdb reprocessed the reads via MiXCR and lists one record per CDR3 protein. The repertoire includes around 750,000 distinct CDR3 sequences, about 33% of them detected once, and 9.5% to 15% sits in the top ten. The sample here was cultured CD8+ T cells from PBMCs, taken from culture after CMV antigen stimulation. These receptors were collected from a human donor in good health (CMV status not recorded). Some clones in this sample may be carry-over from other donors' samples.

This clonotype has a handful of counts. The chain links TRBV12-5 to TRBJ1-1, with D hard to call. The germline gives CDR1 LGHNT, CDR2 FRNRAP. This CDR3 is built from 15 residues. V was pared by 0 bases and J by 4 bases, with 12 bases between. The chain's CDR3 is CASGLVREIGTEAFF. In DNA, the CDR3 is TGTGCTAGTGGTTTGGTACGGGAGATTGGCACTGAAGCTTTCTTT.

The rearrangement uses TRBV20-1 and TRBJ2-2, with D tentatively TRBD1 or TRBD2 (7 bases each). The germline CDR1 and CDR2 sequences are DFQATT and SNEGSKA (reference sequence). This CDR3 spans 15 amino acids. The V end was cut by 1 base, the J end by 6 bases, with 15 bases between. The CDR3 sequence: CSARGEGARAGELFF. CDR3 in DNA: TGCAGTGCTAGAGGGGAGGGGGCTAGGGCCGGGGAGCTGTTTTTT.

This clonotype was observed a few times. This chain's CDR3 is CASSTQTSGGAEADTQYF. CDR3 nucleotide sequence: TGTGCCAGCAGTACTCAGACTAGCGGGGGGGCCGAGGCAGATACGCAGTATTTT. The chain has TRBV28 and TRBJ2-3; TRBD2 agrees at 14 bases. CDR3 length: 18 amino acids. CDR1 MDHEN and CDR2 SYDVKM come from the germline V gene. The V gene end was trimmed by 5 bases and the J gene end by 4 bases; junction bases not matched to a gene: 11. The whole variable domain, remainder taken from reference TRBV28 and TRBJ2-3, is DVKVTQSSRYLVKRTGEKVFLECVQDMDHENMFWYRQDPGLGLRLIYFSYDVKMKEKGDIPEGYSVSREKKERFSLILESASTNQTSMYLCASSTQTSGGAEADTQYFGPGTRLTVL.

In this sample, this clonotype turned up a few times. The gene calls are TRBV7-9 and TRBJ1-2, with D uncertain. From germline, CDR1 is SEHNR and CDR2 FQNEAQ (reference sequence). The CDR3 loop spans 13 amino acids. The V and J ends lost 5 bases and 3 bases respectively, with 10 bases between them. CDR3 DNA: TGTGCCAGCAGCGCGGACGGCCACTATGGCTACACCTTC. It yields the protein CASSADGHYGYTF.

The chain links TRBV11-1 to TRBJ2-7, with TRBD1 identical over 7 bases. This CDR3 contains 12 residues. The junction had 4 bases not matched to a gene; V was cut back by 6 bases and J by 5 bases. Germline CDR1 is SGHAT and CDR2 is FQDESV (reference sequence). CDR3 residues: CASSDDRDEQYV. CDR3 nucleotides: TGTGCCAGCAGTGATGACAGGGACGAGCAGTACGTC.

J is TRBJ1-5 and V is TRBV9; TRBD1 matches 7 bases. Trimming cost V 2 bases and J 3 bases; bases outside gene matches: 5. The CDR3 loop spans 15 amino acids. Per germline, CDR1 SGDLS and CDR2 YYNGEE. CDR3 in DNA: TGTGCCAGCAGCGTGGAGGGACAGCCCAATCAGCCCCAGCATTTT. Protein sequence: CASSVEGQPNQPQHF.

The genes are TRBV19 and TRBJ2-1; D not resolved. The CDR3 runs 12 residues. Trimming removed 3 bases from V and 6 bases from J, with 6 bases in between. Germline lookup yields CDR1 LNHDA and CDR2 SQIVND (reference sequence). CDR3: CASSMYLNEQFF. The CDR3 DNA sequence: TGTGCCAGTAGTATGTACCTCAATGAGCAGTTCTTC.

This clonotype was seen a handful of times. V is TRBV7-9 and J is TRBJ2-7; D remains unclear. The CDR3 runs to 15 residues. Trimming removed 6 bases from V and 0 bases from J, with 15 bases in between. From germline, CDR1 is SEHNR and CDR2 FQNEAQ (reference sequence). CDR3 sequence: CASSAKDAPSYEQYF. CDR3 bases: TGTGCCAGCAGTGCAAAGGACGCGCCCTCCTACGAGCAGTACTTC. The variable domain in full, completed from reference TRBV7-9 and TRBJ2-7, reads DTGVSQNPRHKITKRGQNVTFRCDPISEHNRLYWYRQTLGQGPEFLTYFQNEAQLEKSRLLSDRFSAERPKGSFSTLEIQRTEQGDSAMYLCASSAKDAPSYEQYFGPGTRLTVT.

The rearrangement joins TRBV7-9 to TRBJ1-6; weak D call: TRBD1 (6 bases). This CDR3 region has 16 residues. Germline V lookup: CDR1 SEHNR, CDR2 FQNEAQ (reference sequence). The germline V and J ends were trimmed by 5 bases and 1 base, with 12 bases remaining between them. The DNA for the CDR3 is TGTGCCAGCAGCCCCCGAGGACAGTCCTATAATTCACCCCTCCACTTT. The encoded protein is CASSPRGQSYNSPLHF.

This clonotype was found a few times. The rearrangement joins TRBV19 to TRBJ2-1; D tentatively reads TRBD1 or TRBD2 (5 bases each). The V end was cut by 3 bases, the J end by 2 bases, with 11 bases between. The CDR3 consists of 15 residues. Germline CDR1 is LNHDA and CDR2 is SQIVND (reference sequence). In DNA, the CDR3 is TGTGCCAGTAGTATCCGGGACGGAGCCTACAATGAGCAGTTCTTC. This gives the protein CASSIRDGAYNEQFF.

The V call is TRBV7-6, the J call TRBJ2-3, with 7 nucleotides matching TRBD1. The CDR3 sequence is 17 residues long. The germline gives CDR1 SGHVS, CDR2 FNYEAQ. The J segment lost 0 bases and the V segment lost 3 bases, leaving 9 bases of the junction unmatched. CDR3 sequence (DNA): TGTGCCAGCAGCTTCCGAGGGGGCCTCCCTAGCACAGATACGCAGTATTTT. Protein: CASSFRGGLPSTDTQYF.

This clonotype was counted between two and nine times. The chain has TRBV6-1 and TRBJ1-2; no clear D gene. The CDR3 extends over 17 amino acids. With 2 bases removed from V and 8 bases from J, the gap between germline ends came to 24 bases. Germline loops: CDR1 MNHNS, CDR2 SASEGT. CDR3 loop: CASSERALGWALEGYTF. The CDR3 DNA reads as TGTGCCAGCAGTGAAAGGGCTCTGGGTTGGGCCCTTGAAGGCTACACCTTC.

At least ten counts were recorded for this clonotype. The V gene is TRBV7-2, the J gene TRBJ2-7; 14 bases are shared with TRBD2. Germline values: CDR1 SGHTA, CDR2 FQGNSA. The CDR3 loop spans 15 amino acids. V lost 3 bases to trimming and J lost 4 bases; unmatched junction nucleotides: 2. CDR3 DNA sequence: TGTGCCAGCAGCTTTGGACTAGCGGGGGGTTACGAGCAGTACGTC. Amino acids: CASSFGLAGGYEQYV.

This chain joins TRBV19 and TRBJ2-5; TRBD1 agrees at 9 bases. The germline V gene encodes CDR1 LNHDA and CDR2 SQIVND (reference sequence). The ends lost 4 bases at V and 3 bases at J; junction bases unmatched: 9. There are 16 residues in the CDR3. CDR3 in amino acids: CASSTPRTGVEETQYF. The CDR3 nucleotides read TGTGCCAGTAGTACCCCCCGGACAGGGGTAGAAGAGACCCAGTACTTC.

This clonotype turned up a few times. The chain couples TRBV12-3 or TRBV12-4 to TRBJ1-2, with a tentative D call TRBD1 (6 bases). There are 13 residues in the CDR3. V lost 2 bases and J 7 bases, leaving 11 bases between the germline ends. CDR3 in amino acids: CASSLRTAAGYTF. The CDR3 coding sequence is TGTGCCAGCAGTTTACGGACAGCGGCTGGCTACACCTTC.

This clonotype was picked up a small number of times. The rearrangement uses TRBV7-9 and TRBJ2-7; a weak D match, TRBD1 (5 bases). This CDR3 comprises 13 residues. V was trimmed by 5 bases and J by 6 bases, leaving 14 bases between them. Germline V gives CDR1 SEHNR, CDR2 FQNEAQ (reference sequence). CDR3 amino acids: CASSDDRRSEQYV. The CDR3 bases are TGTGCCAGCAGCGACGACAGAAGAAGCGAGCAGTACGTC.

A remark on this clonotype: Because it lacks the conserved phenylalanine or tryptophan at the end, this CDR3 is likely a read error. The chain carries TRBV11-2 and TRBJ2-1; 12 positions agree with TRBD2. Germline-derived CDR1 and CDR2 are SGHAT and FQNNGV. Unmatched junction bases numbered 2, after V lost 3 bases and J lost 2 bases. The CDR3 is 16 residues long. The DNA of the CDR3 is TGTGCCAGCAGCTTGTGGACTAGCGGGACCTACAATGAGCAGTTCTCC. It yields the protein CASSLWTSGTYNEQFS.

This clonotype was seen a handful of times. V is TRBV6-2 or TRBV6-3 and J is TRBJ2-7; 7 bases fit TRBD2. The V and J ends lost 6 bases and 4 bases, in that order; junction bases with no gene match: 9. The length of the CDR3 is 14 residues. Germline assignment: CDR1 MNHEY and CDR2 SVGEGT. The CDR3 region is CASRAPGGPYEQYV. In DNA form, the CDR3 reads TGTGCCAGCAGGGCCCCGGGGGGACCATACGAGCAGTACGTC.

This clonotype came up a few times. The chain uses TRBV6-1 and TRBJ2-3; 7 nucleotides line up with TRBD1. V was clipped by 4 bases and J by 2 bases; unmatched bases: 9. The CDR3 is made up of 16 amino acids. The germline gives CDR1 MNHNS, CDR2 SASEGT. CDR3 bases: TGTGCCAGCAGTGGGTACAGGGGCTTTTCCACAGATACGCAGTATTTT. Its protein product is CASSGYRGFSTDTQYF.

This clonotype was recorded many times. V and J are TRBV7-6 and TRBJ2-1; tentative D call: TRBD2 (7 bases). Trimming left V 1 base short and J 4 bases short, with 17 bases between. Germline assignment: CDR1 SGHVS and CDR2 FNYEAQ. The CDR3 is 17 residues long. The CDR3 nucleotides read TGTGCCAGCAGCTTAGTTGGGGGGGGGGCAATTTACAATGAGCAGTTCTTC. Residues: CASSLVGGGAIYNEQFF.

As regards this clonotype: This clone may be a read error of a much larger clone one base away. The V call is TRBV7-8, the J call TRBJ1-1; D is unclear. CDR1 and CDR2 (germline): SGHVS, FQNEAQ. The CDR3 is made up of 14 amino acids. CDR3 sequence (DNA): TGTGTCAGCAGCTTAGTGGAAGCAGGAACTGAAGCTTTCTTT. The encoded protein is CVSSLVEAGTEAFF.

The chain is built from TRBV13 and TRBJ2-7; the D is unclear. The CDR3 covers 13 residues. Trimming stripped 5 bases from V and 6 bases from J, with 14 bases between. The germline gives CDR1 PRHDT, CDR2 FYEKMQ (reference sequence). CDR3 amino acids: CASSPADGPEQYF. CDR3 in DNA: TGTGCCAGCAGCCCTGCGGACGGCCCCGAGCAGTACTTC.

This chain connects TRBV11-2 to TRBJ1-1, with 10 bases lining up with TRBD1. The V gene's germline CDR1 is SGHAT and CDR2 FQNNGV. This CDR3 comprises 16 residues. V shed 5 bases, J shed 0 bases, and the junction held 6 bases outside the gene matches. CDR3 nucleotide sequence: TGTGCCAGCAGCCCTTGGACAGGGGGGATGAACACTGAAGCTTTCTTT. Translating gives CASSPWTGGMNTEAFF.

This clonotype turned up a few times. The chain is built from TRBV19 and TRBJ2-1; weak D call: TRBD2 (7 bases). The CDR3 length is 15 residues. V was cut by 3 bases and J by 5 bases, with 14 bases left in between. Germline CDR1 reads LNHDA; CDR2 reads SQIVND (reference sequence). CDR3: CASSMSGGLNNEQFF. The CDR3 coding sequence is TGTGCCAGTAGTATGTCGGGGGGCCTGAACAATGAGCAGTTCTTC.

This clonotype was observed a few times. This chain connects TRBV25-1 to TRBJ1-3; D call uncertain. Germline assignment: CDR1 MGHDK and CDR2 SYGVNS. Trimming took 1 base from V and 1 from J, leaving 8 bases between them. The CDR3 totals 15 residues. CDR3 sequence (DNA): TGTGCCAGCAGTGAATGGTCGGGTTCTGGAAACACCATATATTTT. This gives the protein CASSEWSGSGNTIYF.

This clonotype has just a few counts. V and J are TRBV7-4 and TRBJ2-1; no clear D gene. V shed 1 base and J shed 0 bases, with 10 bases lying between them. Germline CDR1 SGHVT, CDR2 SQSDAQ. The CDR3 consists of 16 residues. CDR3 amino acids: CASSLVSRSSYNEQFF. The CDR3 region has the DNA TGTGCCAGCAGCTTAGTGTCCCGGAGCTCCTACAATGAGCAGTTCTTC. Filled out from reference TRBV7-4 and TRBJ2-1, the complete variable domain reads GAGVSQSPRYKVAKRGRDVALRCDSISGHVTLYWYRQTLGQGSEVLTYSQSDAQRDKSGRPSGRFSAERPERSVSTLKIQRTEQGDSAVYLCASSLVSRSSYNEQFFGPGTRLTVL.

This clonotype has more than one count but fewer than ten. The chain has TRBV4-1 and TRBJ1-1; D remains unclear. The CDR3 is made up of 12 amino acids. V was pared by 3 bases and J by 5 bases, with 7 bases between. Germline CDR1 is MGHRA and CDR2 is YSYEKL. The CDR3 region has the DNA TGCGCCAGCAGCCAGGCAGAGACTGAAGCTTTCTTT. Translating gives CASSQAETEAFF.